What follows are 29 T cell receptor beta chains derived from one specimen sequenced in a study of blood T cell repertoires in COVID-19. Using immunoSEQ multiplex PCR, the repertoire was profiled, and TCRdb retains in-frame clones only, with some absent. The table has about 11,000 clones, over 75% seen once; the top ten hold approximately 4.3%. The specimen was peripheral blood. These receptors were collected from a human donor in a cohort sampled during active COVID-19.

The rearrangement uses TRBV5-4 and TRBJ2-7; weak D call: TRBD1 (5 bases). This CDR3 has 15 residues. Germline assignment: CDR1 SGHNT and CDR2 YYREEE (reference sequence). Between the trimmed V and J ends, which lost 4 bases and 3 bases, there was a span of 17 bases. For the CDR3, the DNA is TGTGCCAGCAGCCGACAACGTGTGCAGGGCTACGAGCAGTACTTC. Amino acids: CASSRQRVQGYEQYF.

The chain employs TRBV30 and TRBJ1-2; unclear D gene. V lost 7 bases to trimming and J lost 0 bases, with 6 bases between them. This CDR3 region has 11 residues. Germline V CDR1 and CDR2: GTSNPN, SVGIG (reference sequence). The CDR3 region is CASTTNYGYTF. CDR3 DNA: TGTGCCTCTACCACTAACTATGGCTACACCTTC.

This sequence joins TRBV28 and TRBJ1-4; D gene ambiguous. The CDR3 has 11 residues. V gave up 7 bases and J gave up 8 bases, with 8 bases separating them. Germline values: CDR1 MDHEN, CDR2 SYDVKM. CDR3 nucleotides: TGTGCCAGCACCTCGGGGGAAAAACTGTTTTTT. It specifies CASTSGEKLFF.

CDR3 DNA sequence: TGCGCCAGCAGCAGGACAGGAGGTGGCTACACCTTC. Encoded protein: CASSRTGGGYTF. The chain employs TRBV5-1 and TRBJ1-2; 7 bases line up with TRBD1. The CDR3 length is 12 residues. Trimming removed 4 bases from V and 7 bases from J; junction bases left unmatched: 4. Germline assignment: CDR1 SGHRS and CDR2 YFSETQ.

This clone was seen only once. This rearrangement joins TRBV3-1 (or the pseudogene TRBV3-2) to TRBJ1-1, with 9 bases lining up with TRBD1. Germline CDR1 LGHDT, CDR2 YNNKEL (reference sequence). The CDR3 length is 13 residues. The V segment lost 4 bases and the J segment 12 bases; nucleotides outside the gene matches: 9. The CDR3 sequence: CASSPHGTGSTFF. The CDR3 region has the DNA TGTGCCAGCAGCCCCCACGGGACAGGGTCGACTTTCTTT.

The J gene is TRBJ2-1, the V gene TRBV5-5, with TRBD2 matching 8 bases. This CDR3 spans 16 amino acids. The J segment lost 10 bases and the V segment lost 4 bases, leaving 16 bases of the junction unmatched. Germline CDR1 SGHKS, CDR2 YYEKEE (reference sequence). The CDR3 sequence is CASSELPGLGIGEQFF. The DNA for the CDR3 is TGTGCCAGCAGCGAACTCCCGGGACTAGGGATTGGAGAGCAGTTCTTC.

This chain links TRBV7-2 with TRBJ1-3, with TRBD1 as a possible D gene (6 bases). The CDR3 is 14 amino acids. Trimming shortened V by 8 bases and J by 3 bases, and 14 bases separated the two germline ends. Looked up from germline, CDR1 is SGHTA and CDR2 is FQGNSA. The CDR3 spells CASQLTGGGNTIYF. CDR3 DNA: TGTGCCAGCCAACTGACAGGAGGTGGAAACACCATATATTTT.

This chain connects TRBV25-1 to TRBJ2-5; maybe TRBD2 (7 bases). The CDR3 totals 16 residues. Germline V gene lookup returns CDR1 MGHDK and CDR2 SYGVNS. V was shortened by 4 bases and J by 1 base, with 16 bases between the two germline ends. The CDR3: CASSAGGGRFQETQYF. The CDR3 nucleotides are TGTGCCAGCAGTGCGGGGGGCGGGCGGTTCCAAGAGACCCAGTACTTC.

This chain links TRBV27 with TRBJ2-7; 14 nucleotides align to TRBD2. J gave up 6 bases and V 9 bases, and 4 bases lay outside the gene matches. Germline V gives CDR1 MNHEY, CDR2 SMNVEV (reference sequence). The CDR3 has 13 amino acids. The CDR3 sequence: CASRTSGRIEQYF. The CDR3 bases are TGTGCCAGTAGGACTAGCGGGAGGATCGAGCAGTACTTC.

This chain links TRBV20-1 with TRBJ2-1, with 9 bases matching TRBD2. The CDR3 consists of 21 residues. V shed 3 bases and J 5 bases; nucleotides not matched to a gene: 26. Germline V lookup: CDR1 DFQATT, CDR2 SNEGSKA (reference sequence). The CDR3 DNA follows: TGCAGTGCTAGTCTAGAAAAGAGGCGAGGTAGCGGGAGTATCGGGCACAATGAGCAGTTCTTC. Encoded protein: CSASLEKRRGSGSIGHNEQFF.

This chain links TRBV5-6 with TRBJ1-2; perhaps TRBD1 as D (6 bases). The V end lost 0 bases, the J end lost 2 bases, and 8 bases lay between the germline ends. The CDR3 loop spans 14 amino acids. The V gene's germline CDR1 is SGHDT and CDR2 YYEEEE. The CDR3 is CASSLDTGNYGYTF. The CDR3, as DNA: TGTGCCAGCAGCTTGGACACAGGGAACTATGGCTACACCTTC.

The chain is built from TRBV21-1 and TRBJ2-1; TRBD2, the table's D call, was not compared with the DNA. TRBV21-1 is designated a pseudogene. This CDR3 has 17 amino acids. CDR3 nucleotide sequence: TGTGCCAGCAGCGCCTGGACTAGCGGGGACTCCTACAATGAGCAGTTCTTC. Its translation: CASSAWTSGDSYNEQFF.

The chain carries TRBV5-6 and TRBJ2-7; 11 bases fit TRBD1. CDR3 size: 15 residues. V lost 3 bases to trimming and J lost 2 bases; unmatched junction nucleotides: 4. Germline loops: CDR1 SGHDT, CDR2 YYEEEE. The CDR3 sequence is CASSSGTGGPYEQYF. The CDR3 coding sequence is TGTGCCAGCAGCTCTGGGACAGGGGGACCCTACGAGCAGTACTTC.

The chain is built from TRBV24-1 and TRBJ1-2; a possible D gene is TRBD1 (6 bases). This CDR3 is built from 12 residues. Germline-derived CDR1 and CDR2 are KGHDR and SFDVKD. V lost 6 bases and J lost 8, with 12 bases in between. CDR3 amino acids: CATSFAGEGYTF. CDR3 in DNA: TGTGCCACCAGTTTCGCAGGGGAAGGCTACACCTTC.

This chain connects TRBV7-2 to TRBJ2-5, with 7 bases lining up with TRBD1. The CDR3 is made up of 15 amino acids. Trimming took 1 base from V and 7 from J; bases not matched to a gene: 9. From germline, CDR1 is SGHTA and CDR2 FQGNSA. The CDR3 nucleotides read TGTGCCAGCAGCTTAGGACAGGGTTCGTTTGGGACCCAGTACTTC. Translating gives CASSLGQGSFGTQYF.

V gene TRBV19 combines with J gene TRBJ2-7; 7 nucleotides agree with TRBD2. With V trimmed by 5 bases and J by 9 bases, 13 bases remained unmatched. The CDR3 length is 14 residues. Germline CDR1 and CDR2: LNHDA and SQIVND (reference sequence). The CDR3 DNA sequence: TGTGCCAGTAGTCCCCGCGGGGGAGCTCGGGCGCAGTACTTC. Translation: CASSPRGGARAQYF.

CDR3 loop: CASSLSALRGNTIYF. In DNA, the CDR3 is TGTGCCAGCAGCTTATCGGCATTGAGGGGAAACACCATATATTTT. This sequence joins TRBV7-9 and TRBJ1-3; no definite D call. The length of the CDR3 is 15 residues. Deletions cut 2 bases from V and 4 bases from J, with 12 bases between. Looked up from germline, CDR1 is SEHNR and CDR2 is FQNEAQ (reference sequence).

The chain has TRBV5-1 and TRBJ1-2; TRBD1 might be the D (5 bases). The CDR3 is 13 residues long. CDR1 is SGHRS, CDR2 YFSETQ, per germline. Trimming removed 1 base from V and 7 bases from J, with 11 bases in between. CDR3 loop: CASSLQQAGGYTF. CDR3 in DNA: TGCGCCAGCAGCTTGCAACAGGCTGGTGGCTACACCTTC.

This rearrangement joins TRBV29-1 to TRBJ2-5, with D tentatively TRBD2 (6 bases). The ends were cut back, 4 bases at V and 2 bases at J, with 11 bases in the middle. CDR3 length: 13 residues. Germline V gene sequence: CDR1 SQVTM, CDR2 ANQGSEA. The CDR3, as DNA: TGCAGCGTTGGTTTCGGAGGGCAAGAGACCCAGTACTTC. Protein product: CSVGFGGQETQYF.

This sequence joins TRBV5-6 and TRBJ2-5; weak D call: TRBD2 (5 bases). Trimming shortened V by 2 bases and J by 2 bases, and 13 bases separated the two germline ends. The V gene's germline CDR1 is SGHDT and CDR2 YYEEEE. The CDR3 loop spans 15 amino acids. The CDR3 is CASSFGVVWQETQYF. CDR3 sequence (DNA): TGTGCCAGCAGCTTCGGGGTAGTGTGGCAAGAGACCCAGTACTTC.

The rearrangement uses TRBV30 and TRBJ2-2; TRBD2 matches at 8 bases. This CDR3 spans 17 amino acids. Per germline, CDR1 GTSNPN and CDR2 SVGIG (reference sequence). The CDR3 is CASAGRAGESDTGELFF. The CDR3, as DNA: TGTGCATCGGCTGGACGAGCGGGGGAATCGGACACCGGGGAGCTGTTTTTT. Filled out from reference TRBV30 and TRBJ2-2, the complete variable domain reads SQTIHQWPATLVQPVGSPLSLECTVEGTSNPNLYWYRQAAGRGLQLLFYSVGIGQISSEVPQNLSASRPQDRQFILSSKKLLLSDSGFYLCASAGRAGESDTGELFFGEGSRLTVL.

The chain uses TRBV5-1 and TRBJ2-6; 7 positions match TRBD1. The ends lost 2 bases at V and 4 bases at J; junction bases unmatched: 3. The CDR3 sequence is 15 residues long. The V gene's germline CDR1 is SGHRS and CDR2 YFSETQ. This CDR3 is CASSFTGVGANVLTF. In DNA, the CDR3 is TGCGCCAGCAGCTTCACAGGGGTGGGGGCCAACGTCCTGACTTTC.

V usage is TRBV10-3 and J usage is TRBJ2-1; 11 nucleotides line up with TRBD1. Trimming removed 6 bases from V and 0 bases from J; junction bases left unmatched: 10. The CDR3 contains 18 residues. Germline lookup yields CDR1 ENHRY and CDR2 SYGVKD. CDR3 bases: TGTGCCATCAGCCCCGGACAGGGGGCTTCTACCTCCTACAATGAGCAGTTCTTC. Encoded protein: CAISPGQGASTSYNEQFF.

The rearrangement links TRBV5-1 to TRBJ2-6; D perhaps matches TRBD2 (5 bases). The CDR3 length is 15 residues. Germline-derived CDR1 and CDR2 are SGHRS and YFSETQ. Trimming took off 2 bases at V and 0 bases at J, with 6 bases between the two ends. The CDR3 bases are TGCGCCAGCAGCTTAGGGAGCTCTGGGGCCAACGTCCTGACTTTC. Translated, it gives CASSLGSSGANVLTF.

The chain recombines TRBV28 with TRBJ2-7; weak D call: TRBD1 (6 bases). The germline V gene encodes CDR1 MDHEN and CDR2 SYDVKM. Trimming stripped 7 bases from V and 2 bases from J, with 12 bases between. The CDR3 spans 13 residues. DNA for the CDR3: TGTGCCAGCAAGGGGGACGGTCCCTACGAGCAGTACTTC. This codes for CASKGDGPYEQYF.

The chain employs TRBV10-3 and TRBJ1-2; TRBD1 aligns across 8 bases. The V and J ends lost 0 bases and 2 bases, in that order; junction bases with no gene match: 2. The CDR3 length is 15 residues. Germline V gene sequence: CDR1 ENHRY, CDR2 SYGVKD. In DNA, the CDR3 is TGTGCCATCAGTGAGTCGAGGACAGGGAACTATGGCTACACCTTC. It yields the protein CAISESRTGNYGYTF.

CDR3 bases: TGTGCCACGGTCCTGCGGAGCTCCTACGAGCAGTACTTC. It yields the protein CATVLRSSYEQYF. The chain employs TRBV25-1 and TRBJ2-7, with unresolved D. The CDR3 runs to 13 residues. Germline V gives CDR1 MGHDK, CDR2 SYGVNS. V lost 10 bases, J lost 0 bases, and 13 bases lay in between.

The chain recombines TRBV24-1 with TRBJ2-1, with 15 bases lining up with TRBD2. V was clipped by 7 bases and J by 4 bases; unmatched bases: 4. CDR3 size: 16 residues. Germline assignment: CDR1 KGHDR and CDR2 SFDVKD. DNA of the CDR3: TGTGCCACCAGAGGGACTAGCGGGAGGAGATACAATGAGCAGTTCTTC. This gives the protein CATRGTSGRRYNEQFF.

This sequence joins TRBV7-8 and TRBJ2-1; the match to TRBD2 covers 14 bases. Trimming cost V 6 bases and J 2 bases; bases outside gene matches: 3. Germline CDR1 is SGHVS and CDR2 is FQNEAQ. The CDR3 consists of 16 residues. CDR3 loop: CASRPTSGGAYNEQFF. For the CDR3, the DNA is TGTGCCAGCAGACCGACTAGCGGGGGGGCCTACAATGAGCAGTTCTTC.